This T cell receptor (beta chain) was found in a study of patients and donors after allogeneic stem cell transplantation. Deletions cut 3 bases from V and 1 base from J, with 7 bases between. The CDR3 is made up of 15 amino acids. Germline-derived CDR1 and CDR2 are SGHAT and FQNNGV. TCRdb passed the RT-PCR reads through MiXCR, listing each CDR3 protein once. The sample lists fewer than 75,000 distinct CDR3 sequences, about an eighth occurring once. This clonotype was observed a few times. This rearrangement joins TRBV11-2 to TRBJ2-6, with D possibly matching TRBD2 (6 bases). This receptor was taken from a human donor who was either an allogeneic HSCT recipient or a stem cell or donor lymphocyte infusion donor (not recorded which). It is not recorded whose cells these are; they may come from a transplant donor. Sequenced material: blood, either unsorted or a sorted T cell fraction (not recorded which). CDR3 loop: CASSLEGSGANVLTF. The CDR3 nucleotides read TGTGCCAGCAGCTTGGAGGGGTCTGGGGCCAACGTCCTGACTTTC.